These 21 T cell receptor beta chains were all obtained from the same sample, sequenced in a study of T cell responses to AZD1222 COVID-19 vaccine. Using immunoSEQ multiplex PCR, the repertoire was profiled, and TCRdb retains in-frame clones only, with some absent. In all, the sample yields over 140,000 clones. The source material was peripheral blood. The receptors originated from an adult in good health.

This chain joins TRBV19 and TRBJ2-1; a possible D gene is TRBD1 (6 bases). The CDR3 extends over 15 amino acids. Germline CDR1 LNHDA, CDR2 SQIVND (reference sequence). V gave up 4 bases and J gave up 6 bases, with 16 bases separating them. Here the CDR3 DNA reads TGTGCCAGTAGTACAGGGGCGAGTTTTGGCAATGAGCAGTTCTTC. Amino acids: CASSTGASFGNEQFF.

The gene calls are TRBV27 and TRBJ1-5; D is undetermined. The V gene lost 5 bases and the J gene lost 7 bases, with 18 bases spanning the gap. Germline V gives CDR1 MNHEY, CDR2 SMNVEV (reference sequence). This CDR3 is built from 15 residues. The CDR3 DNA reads TGTGCCAGCAGTCAGTCCGTGGACCCGAGGCAGCCCCAGCATTTT. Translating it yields CASSQSVDPRQPQHF.

CDR3 DNA: TGTGCCAGCAGTGAAGCGGGGGACAAGATCACAGATACGCAGTATTTT. It specifies CASSEAGDKITDTQYF. The rearrangement links TRBV2 to TRBJ2-3; possible D gene TRBD1, 6 bases. The germline CDR1 and CDR2 sequences are SNHLY and FYNNEI. The germline V and J ends were trimmed by 0 bases and 2 bases, with 12 bases remaining between them. This CDR3 spans 16 amino acids.

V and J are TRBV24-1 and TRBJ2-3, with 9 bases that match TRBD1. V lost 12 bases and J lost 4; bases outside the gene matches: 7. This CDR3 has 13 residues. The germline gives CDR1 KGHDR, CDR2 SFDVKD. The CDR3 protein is CAAGQGVPDTQYF. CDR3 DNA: TGTGCCGCGGGACAGGGTGTCCCAGATACGCAGTATTTT.

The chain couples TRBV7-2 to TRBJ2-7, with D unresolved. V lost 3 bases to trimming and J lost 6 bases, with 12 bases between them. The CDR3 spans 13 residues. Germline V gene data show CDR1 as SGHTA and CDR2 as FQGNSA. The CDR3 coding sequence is TGTGCCAGCAGCTTGGGTAAGGGTGGCGAGCAGTACTTC. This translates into CASSLGKGGEQYF.

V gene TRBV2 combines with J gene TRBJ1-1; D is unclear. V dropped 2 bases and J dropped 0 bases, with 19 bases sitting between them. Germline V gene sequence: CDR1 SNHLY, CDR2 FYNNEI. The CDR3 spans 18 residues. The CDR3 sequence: CASSEFEYPTSLNTEAFF. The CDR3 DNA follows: TGTGCCAGCAGTGAATTTGAATATCCAACATCTCTGAACACTGAAGCTTTCTTT.

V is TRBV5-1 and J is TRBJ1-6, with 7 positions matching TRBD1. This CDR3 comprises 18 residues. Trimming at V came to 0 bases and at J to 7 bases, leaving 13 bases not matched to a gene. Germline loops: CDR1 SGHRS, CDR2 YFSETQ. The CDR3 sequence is CASSLVAFDRAVNSPLHF. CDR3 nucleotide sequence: TGCGCCAGCAGCTTGGTGGCCTTCGACAGGGCGGTAAATTCACCCCTCCACTTT.

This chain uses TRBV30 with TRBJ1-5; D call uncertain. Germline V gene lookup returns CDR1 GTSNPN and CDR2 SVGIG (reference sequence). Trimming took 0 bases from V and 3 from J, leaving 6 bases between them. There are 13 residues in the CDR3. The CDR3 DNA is TGTGCCTGGAGTGTGGGCAACAATCAGCCCCAGCATTTT. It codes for CAWSVGNNQPQHF.

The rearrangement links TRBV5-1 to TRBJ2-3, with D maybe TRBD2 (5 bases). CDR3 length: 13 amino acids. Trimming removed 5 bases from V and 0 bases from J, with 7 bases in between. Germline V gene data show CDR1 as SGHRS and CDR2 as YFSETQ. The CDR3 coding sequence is TGCGCCAGCAGGAGGGATAGCACAGATACGCAGTATTTT. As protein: CASRRDSTDTQYF.

The CDR3 loop reads CASSLRGDRVSEQFF. The CDR3 DNA is TGTGCCAGCAGCTTACGTGGGGACAGGGTCAGTGAGCAGTTCTTC. The gene calls are TRBV7-2 and TRBJ2-1; 9 positions agree with TRBD1. Germline-derived CDR1 and CDR2 are SGHTA and FQGNSA. CDR3 length: 15 amino acids. V was pared by 2 bases and J by 9 bases, with 8 bases of the junction left unmatched.

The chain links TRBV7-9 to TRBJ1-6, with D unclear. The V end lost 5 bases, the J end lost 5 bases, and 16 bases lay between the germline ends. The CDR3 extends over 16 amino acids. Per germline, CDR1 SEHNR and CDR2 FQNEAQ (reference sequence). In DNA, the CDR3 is TGTGCCAGCAGCCTTTCGGTTGTCGGTAATAATTCACCCCTCCACTTT. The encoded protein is CASSLSVVGNNSPLHF.

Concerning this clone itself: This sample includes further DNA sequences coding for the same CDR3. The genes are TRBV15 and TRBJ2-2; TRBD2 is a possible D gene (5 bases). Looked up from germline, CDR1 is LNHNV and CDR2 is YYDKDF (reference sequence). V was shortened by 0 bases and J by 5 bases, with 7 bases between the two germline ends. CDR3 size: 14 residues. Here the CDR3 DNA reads TGTGCCACCAGCAGAGATCGAGGGACCGGGGAGCTGTTTTTT. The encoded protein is CATSRDRGTGELFF.

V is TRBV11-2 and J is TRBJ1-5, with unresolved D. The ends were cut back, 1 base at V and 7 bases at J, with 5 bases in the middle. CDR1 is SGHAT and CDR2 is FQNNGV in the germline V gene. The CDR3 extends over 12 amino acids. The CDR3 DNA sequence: TGTGCCAGCAGCTTAGTCGGCCAGCCCCAGCATTTT. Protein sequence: CASSLVGQPQHF. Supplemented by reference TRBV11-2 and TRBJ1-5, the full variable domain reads EAGVAQSPRYKIIEKRQSVAFWCNPISGHATLYWYQQILGQGPKLLIQFQNNGVVDDSQLPKDRFSAERLKGVDSTLKIQPAKLEDSAVYLCASSLVGQPQHFGDGTRLSIL.

CDR3 nucleotide sequence: TGTGCCAGCACCACGCAGGGAGGATTTAACTATGGCTACACCTTC. Translated, it gives CASTTQGGFNYGYTF. V and J are TRBV6-5 and TRBJ1-2; TRBD1 is a possible D gene (5 bases). The V gene's germline CDR1 is MNHEY and CDR2 SVGAGI. The CDR3 totals 15 residues. V was cut by 7 bases and J by 1 base, with 16 bases left in between.

Here the CDR3 reads CAWRSGGLKTQYF. The CDR3 region has the DNA TGTGCCTGGAGGTCGGGGGGTCTGAAGACCCAGTACTTC. The chain carries TRBV30 and TRBJ2-5; 7 nucleotides line up with TRBD2. The length of the CDR3 is 13 residues. CDR1 and CDR2 (germline): GTSNPN, SVGIG (reference sequence). Trimming took 3 bases from V and 6 from J; bases not matched to a gene: 7.

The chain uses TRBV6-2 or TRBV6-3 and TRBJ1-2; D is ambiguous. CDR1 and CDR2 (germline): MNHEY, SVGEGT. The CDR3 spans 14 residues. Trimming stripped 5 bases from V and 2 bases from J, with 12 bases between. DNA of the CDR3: TGTGCCAGCAGTAGGGCCCATAGGAACTATGGCTACACCTTC. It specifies CASSRAHRNYGYTF.

The DNA of the CDR3 is TGTGCCACCAGTGATCATAGGGCGAGCTCCTACAATGAGCAGTTCTTC. Amino acid sequence: CATSDHRASSYNEQFF. The chain uses TRBV24-1 and TRBJ2-1; D is unresolved. The CDR3 is 16 amino acids. From germline, CDR1 is KGHDR and CDR2 SFDVKD. Trimming cost V 3 bases and J 0 bases, with 11 bases left between them.

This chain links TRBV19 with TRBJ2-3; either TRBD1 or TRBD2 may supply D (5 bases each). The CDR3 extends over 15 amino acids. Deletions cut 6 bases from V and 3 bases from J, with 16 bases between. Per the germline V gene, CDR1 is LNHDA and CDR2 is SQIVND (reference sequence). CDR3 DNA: TGTGCCAGTAGCCCGGGACCTCGGCCGACAGATACGCAGTATTTT. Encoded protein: CASSPGPRPTDTQYF.

The CDR3 DNA reads TGTGCCAGCAGCTTTGTTGGGACTCCCAATCAGCCCCAGCATTTT. Translation gives CASSFVGTPNQPQHF. The rearrangement joins TRBV5-5 to TRBJ1-5, with a weak D call TRBD1 (5 bases). Trimming left V 2 bases short and J 3 bases short, with 12 bases between. The V gene's germline CDR1 is SGHKS and CDR2 YYEKEE (reference sequence). The CDR3 sequence is 15 residues long.

CDR3: CASSLADPNTEAFF. CDR3 bases: TGTGCCAGCAGCTTAGCGGACCCAAACACTGAAGCTTTCTTT. The chain combines TRBV7-9 with TRBJ1-1, with unresolved D. The V gene lost 0 bases and the J gene lost 2 bases, with 7 bases spanning the gap. This CDR3 spans 14 amino acids. CDR1 is SEHNR, CDR2 FQNEAQ, per germline (reference sequence). Combining the CDR3 with reference TRBV7-9 and TRBJ1-1 gives the whole variable domain DTGVSQNPRHKITKRGQNVTFRCDPISEHNRLYWYRQTLGQGPEFLTYFQNEAQLEKSRLLSDRFSAERPKGSFSTLEIQRTEQGDSAMYLCASSLADPNTEAFFGQGTRLTVV.

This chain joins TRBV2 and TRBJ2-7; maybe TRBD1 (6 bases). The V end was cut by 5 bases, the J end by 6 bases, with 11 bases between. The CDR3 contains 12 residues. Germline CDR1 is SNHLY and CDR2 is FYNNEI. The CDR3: CASSWDIPEQYF. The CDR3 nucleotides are TGTGCCAGCAGTTGGGACATTCCCGAGCAGTACTTC.